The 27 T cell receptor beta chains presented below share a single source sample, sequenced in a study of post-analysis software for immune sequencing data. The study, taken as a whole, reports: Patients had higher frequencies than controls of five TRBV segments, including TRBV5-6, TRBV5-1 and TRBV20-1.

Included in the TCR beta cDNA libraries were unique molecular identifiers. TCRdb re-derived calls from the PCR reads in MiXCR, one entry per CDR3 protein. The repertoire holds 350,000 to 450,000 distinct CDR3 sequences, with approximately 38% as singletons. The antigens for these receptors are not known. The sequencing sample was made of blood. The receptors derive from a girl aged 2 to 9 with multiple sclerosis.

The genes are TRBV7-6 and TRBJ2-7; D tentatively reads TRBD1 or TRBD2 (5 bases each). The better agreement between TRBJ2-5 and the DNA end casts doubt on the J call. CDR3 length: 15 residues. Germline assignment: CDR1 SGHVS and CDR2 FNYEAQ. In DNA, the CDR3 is TGTGCCAGCAGCTTAGTTAGGGGCGGCGAGGGGACCCAGTACTTC. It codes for CASSLVRGGEGTQYF.

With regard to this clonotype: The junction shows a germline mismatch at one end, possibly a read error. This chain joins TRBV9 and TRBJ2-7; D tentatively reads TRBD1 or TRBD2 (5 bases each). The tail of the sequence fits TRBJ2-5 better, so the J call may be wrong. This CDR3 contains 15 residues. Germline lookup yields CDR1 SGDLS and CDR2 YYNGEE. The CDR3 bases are TGTGTCAGCAGCGTCTCGACCGGGACCCAAGAGACCCAGTACTTC. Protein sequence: CVSSVSTGTQETQYF.

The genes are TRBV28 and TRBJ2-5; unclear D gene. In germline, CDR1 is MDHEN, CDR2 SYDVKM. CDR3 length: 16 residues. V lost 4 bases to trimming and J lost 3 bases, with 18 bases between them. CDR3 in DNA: TGTGCCAGCAGTTCCCTCTCCTGGTCCCTCAAAGAGACCCAGTACTTC. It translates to CASSSLSWSLKETQYF.

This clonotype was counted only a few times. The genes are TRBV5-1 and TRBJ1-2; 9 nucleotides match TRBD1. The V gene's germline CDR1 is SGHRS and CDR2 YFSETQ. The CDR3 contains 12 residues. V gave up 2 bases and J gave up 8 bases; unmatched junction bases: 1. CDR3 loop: CASSFGQGGYTF. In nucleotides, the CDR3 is TGCGCCAGCAGCTTCGGACAGGGGGGCTACACCTTC.

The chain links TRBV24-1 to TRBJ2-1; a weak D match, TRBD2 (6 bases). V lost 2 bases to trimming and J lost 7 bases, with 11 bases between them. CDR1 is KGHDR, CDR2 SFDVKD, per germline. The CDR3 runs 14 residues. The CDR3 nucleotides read TGTGCCACCAGTGATTGGGGAGGAGGGAATGAGCAGTTCTTC. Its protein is CATSDWGGGNEQFF.

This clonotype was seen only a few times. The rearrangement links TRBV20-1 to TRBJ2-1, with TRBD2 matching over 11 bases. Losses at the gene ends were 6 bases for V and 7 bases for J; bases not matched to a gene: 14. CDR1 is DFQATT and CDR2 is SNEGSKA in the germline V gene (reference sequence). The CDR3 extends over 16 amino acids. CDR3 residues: CSARHGTSGSLNEQFF. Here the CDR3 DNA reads TGCAGTGCCAGGCACGGAACTAGCGGGAGCCTGAATGAGCAGTTCTTC.

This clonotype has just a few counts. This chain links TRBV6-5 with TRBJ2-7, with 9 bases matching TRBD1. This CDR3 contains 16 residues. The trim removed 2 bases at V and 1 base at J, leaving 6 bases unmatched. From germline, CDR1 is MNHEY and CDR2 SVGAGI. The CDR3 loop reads CASSYNRGRLSYEQYF. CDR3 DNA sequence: TGTGCCAGCAGTTACAACAGGGGGCGGCTATCCTACGAGCAGTACTTC.

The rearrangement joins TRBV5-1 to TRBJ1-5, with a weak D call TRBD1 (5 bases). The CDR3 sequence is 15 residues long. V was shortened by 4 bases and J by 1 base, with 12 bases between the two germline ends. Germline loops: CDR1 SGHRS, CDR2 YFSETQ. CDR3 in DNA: TGCGCCAGCAGCCCGGGGGAGCACAGCAATCAGCCCCAGCATTTT. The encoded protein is CASSPGEHSNQPQHF.

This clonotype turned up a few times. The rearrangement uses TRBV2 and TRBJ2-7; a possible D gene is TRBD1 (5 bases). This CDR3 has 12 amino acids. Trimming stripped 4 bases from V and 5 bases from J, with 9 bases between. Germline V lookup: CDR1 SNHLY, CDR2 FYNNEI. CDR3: CASSGSGNEQYF. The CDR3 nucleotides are TGTGCCAGCAGTGGTTCAGGGAACGAGCAGTACTTC.

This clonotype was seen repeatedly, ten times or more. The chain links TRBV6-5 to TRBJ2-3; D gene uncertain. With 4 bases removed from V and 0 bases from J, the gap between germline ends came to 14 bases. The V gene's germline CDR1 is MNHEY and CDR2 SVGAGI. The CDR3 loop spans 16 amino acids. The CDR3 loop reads CASSFFSAISTDTQYF. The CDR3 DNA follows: TGTGCCAGCAGTTTTTTCTCAGCGATAAGCACAGATACGCAGTATTTT.

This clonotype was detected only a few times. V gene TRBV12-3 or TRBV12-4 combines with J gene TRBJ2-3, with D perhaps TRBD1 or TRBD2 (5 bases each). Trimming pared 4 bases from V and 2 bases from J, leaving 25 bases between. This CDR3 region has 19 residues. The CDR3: CASSSGRGSLIRDTDTQYF. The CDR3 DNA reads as TGTGCCAGCAGTTCGGGACGAGGGTCCCTTATTCGGGACACAGATACGCAGTATTTT.

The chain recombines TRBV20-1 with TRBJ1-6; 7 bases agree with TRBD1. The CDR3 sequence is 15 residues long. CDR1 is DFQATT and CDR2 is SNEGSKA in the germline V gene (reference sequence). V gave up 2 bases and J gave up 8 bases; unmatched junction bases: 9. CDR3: CSARNTGAGYSPLHF. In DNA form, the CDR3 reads TGCAGTGCTAGAAATACAGGGGCCGGGTATTCACCCCTCCACTTT.

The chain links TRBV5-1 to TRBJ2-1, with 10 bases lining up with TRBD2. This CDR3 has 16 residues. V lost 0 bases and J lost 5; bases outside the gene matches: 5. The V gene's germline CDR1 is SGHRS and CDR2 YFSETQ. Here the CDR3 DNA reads TGCGCCAGCAGCTTGGGGACTAGCGGACGCCACAATGAGCAGTTCTTC. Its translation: CASSLGTSGRHNEQFF.

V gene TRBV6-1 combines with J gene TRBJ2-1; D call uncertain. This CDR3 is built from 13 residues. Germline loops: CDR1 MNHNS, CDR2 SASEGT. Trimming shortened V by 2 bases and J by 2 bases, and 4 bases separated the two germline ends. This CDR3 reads CASSEQPYNEQFF. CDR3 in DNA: TGTGCCAGCAGTGAACAGCCCTACAATGAGCAGTTCTTC.

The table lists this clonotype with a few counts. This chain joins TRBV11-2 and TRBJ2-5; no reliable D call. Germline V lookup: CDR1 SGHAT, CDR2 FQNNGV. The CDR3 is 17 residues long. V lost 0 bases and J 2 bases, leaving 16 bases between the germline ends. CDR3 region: CASSLDEFGLRQETQYF. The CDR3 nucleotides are TGTGCCAGCAGCTTAGATGAATTTGGGTTAAGACAAGAGACCCAGTACTTC.

The CDR3 loop reads CASSLSQGGNTGELFF. CDR3 nucleotides: TGTGCCAGCAGCTTGTCCCAGGGGGGAAACACCGGGGAGCTGTTTTTT. The V call is TRBV7-6, the J call TRBJ2-2; D may be TRBD1 (7 bases). Germline lookup yields CDR1 SGHVS and CDR2 FNYEAQ. With 3 bases removed from V and 2 bases from J, the gap between germline ends came to 13 bases. The CDR3 is made up of 16 amino acids.

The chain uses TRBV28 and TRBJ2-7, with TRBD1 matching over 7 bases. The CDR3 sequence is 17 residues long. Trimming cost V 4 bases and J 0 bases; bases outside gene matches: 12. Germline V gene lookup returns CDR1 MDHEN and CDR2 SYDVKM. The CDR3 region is CASSSRRGQLGSYEQYF. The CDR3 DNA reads TGTGCCAGCAGTTCACGCCGGGGACAGCTAGGCTCCTACGAGCAGTACTTC.

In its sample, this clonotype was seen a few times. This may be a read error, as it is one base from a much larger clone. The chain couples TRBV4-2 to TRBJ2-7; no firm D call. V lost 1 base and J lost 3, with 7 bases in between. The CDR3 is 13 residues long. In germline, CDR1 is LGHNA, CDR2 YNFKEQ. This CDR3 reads CASSQAQCYEQYF. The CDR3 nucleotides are TGTGCCAGCAGCCAAGCACAGTGCTACGAGCAGTACTTC.

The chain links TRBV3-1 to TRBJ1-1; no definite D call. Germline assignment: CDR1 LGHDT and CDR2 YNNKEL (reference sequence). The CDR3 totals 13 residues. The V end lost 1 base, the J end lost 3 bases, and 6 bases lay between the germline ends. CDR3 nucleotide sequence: TGTGCCAGCAGCCAAGGGGAGTACACTGAAGCTTTCTTT. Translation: CASSQGEYTEAFF.

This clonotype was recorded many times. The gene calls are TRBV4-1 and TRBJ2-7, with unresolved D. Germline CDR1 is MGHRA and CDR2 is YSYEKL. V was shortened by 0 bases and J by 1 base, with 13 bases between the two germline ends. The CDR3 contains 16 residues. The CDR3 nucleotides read TGCGCCAGCAGCCAAGATTTCGTCGGCTCGTCCTACGAGCAGTACTTC. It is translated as CASSQDFVGSSYEQYF.

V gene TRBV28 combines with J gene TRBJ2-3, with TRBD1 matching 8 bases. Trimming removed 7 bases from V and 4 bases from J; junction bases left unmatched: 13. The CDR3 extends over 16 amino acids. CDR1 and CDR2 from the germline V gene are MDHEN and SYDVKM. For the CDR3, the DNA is TGTGCCAGCAAACTAGCATCGGACAGGGAATCAGATACGCAGTATTTT. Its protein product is CASKLASDRESDTQYF.

Here the CDR3 DNA reads TGCGCCAGCAGCCAAGCAGGGGGCAATTCACCCCTCCACTTT. It encodes CASSQAGGNSPLHF. This chain joins TRBV4-3 and TRBJ1-6; 8 nucleotides agree with TRBD1. Trimming removed 1 base from V and 7 bases from J; junction bases left unmatched: 0. Germline CDR1 is LGHNA and CDR2 is YSLEER. The CDR3 runs to 14 residues.

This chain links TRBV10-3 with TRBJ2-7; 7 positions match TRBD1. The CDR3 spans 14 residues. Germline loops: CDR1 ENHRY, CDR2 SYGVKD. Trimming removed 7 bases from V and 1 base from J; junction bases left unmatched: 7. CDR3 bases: TGTGCCATCACCGAAGGGACAGCTTCCTACGAGCAGTACTTC. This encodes CAITEGTASYEQYF.

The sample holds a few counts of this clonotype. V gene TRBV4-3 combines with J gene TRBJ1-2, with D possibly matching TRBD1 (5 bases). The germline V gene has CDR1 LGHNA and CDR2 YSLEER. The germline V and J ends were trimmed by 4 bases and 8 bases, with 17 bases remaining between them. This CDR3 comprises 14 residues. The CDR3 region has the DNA TGCGCCAGCAGCCTTTTTGGGGCTGATTACGGCTACACCTTC. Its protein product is CASSLFGADYGYTF.

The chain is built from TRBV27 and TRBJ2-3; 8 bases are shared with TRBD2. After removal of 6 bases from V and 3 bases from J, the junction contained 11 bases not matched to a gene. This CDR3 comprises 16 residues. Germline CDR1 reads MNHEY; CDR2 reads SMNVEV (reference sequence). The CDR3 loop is CASRVLAGGQTDTQYF. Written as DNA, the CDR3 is TGTGCCAGCAGGGTCCTGGCGGGGGGTCAGACAGATACGCAGTATTTT.

The CDR3 nucleotides are TGTGCCAGCAGGGACAGAAGGAACACTGAAGCTTTCTTT. Protein: CASRDRRNTEAFF. This chain joins TRBV6-1 and TRBJ1-1, with D possibly matching TRBD1 (6 bases). This CDR3 comprises 13 residues. With 6 bases removed from V and 1 base from J, the gap between germline ends came to 9 bases. CDR1 and CDR2 (germline): MNHNS, SASEGT.

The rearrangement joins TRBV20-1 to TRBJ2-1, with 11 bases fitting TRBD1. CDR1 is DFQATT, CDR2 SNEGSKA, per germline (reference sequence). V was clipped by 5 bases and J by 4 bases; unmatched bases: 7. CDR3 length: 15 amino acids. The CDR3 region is CSALAGDRGYNEQFF. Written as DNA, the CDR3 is TGCAGTGCTCTAGCCGGGGACAGGGGGTACAATGAGCAGTTCTTC.